What follows are 30 T cell receptor beta chains derived from one specimen sequenced in a study of T cells in localized non-small cell lung cancer. Produced via immunoSEQ multiplex PCR; TCRdb's table is partial and in-frame only. This sample has some 15,000 clones, with 85% found just once. The specimen was peripheral blood, collected before any cancer treatment. All receptors derive from a woman aged 40 to 75 with stage I lung adenocarcinoma.

The chain combines TRBV2 with TRBJ1-5, with 7 bases aligning to TRBD1. The J segment lost 6 bases and the V segment lost 5 bases, leaving 13 bases of the junction unmatched. The CDR3 runs 16 residues. Per the germline V gene, CDR1 is SNHLY and CDR2 is FYNNEI. In DNA form, the CDR3 reads TGTGCCAGCAGTCGGGCAGGGGGAAGTAGGGGTCAGCCCCAGCATTTT. It yields the protein CASSRAGGSRGQPQHF.

The V and J genes are TRBV5-6 and TRBJ1-6; 7 bases map to TRBD1. Germline loops: CDR1 SGHDT, CDR2 YYEEEE. This CDR3 region has 15 residues. Trimming cost V 4 bases and J 10 bases; bases outside gene matches: 11. In nucleotides, the CDR3 is TGTGCCAGCAGCCTGATCAGGCAGGGGGACTCACCCCTCCACTTT. Protein: CASSLIRQGDSPLHF.

The chain uses TRBV7-2 and TRBJ1-5; TRBD1 agrees at 8 bases. Germline CDR1 and CDR2: SGHTA and FQGNSA. The CDR3 is 15 amino acids. V was pared by 1 base and J by 6 bases, with 5 bases of the junction left unmatched. Here the CDR3 reads CASSLETGAVQPQHF. Here the CDR3 DNA reads TGTGCCAGCAGCTTAGAGACAGGGGCGGTTCAGCCCCAGCATTTT.

This chain joins TRBV7-9 and TRBJ2-5; D may be TRBD2 (6 bases). This CDR3 is built from 15 residues. V was pared by 5 bases and J by 3 bases, with 16 bases between. CDR1 is SEHNR and CDR2 is FQNEAQ in the germline V gene (reference sequence). CDR3 DNA: TGTGCCAGCAGCCCTCTTGGGACGGGAGAAGAGACCCAGTACTTC. Encoded protein: CASSPLGTGEETQYF.

The chain combines TRBV28 with TRBJ1-6; TRBD1 agrees at 8 bases. CDR1 MDHEN and CDR2 SYDVKM come from the germline V gene. The CDR3 spans 17 residues. J was trimmed by 9 bases and V by 4 bases; bases with no gene match: 14. In DNA form, the CDR3 reads TGTGCCAGCAGTTCCCTAGCGACAGGGGCTAGGTCTTCACCCCTCCACTTT. Amino acids: CASSSLATGARSSPLHF.

The V and J genes are TRBV6-1 and TRBJ2-7; the D is unclear. V was pared by 4 bases and J by 0 bases, with 7 bases between. Germline V CDR1 and CDR2: MNHNS, SASEGT. The CDR3 is 13 amino acids. CDR3 region: CASSGVSSYEQYF. CDR3 DNA sequence: TGTGCCAGCAGTGGGGTGAGCTCCTACGAGCAGTACTTC.

A single count supports this clone. One end of the junction fails to match germline, which may point to a read error. The chain couples TRBV7-7 to TRBJ2-5, with 14 bases identical to TRBD2. This CDR3 region has 17 residues. Germline values: CDR1 SSHAT, CDR2 FNYEAQ (reference sequence). CDR3 DNA sequence: TGTGCTAGCAGCTTAGGGAGACTAGCGGGGGGGCAAGAGACCCAGTACTTC. Its translation: CASSLGRLAGGQETQYF.

This clone has a handful of counts. V is TRBV7-2 and J is TRBJ2-5; possibly TRBD1 for D (6 bases). Germline values: CDR1 SGHTA, CDR2 FQGNSA. The length of the CDR3 is 12 residues. The V end lost 5 bases, the J end lost 5 bases, and 9 bases lay between the germline ends. In nucleotides, the CDR3 is TGTGCCAGCAGCCATGACAGGGAGACCCAGTACTTC. Protein sequence: CASSHDRETQYF.

V usage is TRBV7-9 and J usage is TRBJ2-7; the D call may be TRBD1 or TRBD2 (5 bases each). V dropped 3 bases and J dropped 6 bases, with 27 bases sitting between them. The CDR3 is 18 residues long. The germline V gene encodes CDR1 SEHNR and CDR2 FQNEAQ (reference sequence). CDR3 loop: CASSLSGTTSTSRAEQYF. The DNA of the CDR3 is TGTGCCAGCAGCTTGTCTGGGACGACCTCAACCTCACGCGCCGAGCAGTACTTC.

This chain joins TRBV7-9 and TRBJ2-1; D possibly uses TRBD1 or TRBD2 (5 bases each). V gave up 4 bases and J gave up 3 bases, with 22 bases separating them. The CDR3 runs 18 residues. Germline-derived CDR1 and CDR2 are SEHNR and FQNEAQ (reference sequence). CDR3 sequence (DNA): TGTGCCAGCAGCTCCTTCCGGGTACCGGGACGACTCTACAATGAGCAGTTCTTC. Protein sequence: CASSSFRVPGRLYNEQFF.

V and J are TRBV14 and TRBJ2-2; 9 bases fit TRBD1. Germline trimming cut 4 bases from V and 6 bases from J; bases unmatched to any gene: 9. The CDR3 is made up of 16 amino acids. The germline V gene encodes CDR1 SGHDN and CDR2 FVKESK. CDR3 sequence: CASSLPGTGFAGELFF. CDR3 DNA sequence: TGTGCCAGCAGCCTACCCGGGACAGGGTTTGCCGGGGAGCTGTTTTTT.

V is TRBV11-3 and J is TRBJ2-2; D uncertain. Germline V gene data show CDR1 as SGHNT and CDR2 as YENEEA. The CDR3 is 15 residues long. Trimming cost V 0 bases and J 4 bases, with 9 bases left between them. CDR3 residues: CASSLEGGSTGELFF. In DNA form, the CDR3 reads TGTGCCAGCAGCTTAGAGGGTGGATCCACCGGGGAGCTGTTTTTT.

The chain employs TRBV7-2 and TRBJ1-1; D perhaps matches TRBD1 (6 bases). The germline V gene has CDR1 SGHTA and CDR2 FQGNSA. The length of the CDR3 is 14 residues. Trimming cost V 4 bases and J 1 base, with 10 bases left between them. The CDR3 region has the DNA TGTGCCAGCAGCTCAGGGGCGGGGAACACTGAAGCTTTCTTT. As protein: CASSSGAGNTEAFF.

The chain couples TRBV5-1 to TRBJ2-5; TRBD1 aligns across 11 bases. The CDR3 spans 17 residues. The germline V gene has CDR1 SGHRS and CDR2 YFSETQ. V trimming: 5 bases; J trimming: 6 bases; junction bases outside the gene matches: 15. CDR3 protein: CASSFPRRTGGVKTQYF. CDR3 bases: TGCGCCAGCAGTTTCCCGCGTAGGACAGGGGGCGTAAAGACCCAGTACTTC.

The chain combines TRBV6-6 with TRBJ1-4; no firm D call. Trimming stripped 6 bases from V and 3 bases from J, with 11 bases between. There are 14 residues in the CDR3. CDR1 MNHNY and CDR2 SVGAGI come from the germline V gene (reference sequence). The CDR3 region has the DNA TGTGCCAGCAGGATGAGCGTTCCTAATGAAAAACTGTTTTTT. Its translation: CASRMSVPNEKLFF.

The chain is built from TRBV11-2 and TRBJ2-5; D not certain. Germline V gene data show CDR1 as SGHAT and CDR2 as FQNNGV. Trimming took off 5 bases at V and 3 bases at J, with 4 bases between the two ends. The CDR3 runs to 11 residues. CDR3 amino acids: CASSPKETQYF. The CDR3 bases are TGTGCCAGCAGCCCTAAAGAGACCCAGTACTTC.

The rearrangement joins TRBV28 to TRBJ1-2; weak D call: TRBD1 (6 bases). The CDR3 runs to 15 residues. V was trimmed by 2 bases and J by 7 bases, leaving 17 bases between them. In germline, CDR1 is MDHEN, CDR2 SYDVKM. CDR3 residues: CASSLGAGAGGGYTF. The CDR3 nucleotides read TGTGCCAGCAGTTTAGGAGCGGGGGCTGGGGGTGGCTACACCTTC.

V is TRBV28 and J is TRBJ1-5; 7 bases agree with TRBD1. The germline CDR1 and CDR2 sequences are MDHEN and SYDVKM. The CDR3 runs 16 residues. The junction had 18 bases not matched to a gene; V was cut back by 5 bases and J by 11 bases. The CDR3 sequence: CASSPGGTALTRAQHF. The CDR3 DNA follows: TGTGCCAGCAGTCCCGGGGGGACAGCTCTTACGCGGGCCCAGCATTTT.

This clone was seen a single time. V and J are TRBV30 and TRBJ1-2; D gene uncertain. Germline V gene sequence: CDR1 GTSNPN, CDR2 SVGIG (reference sequence). Trimming left V 1 base short and J 4 bases short, with 10 bases between. CDR3 size: 13 residues. CDR3 in amino acids: CAWSAGLSYGYTF. Written as DNA, the CDR3 is TGTGCCTGGAGTGCTGGACTTTCCTATGGCTACACCTTC.

This sequence joins TRBV6-1 and TRBJ1-6; possible D gene TRBD1, 6 bases. Deletions cut 5 bases from V and 7 bases from J, with 12 bases between. CDR1 is MNHNS and CDR2 is SASEGT in the germline V gene. The CDR3 is made up of 14 amino acids. The CDR3 DNA reads as TGTGCCAGCAGTTGGACAGAAAAGAATTCACCCCTCCACTTT. Protein product: CASSWTEKNSPLHF.

The V call is TRBV7-2, the J call TRBJ2-1, with 7 bases matching TRBD2. Germline V gene data show CDR1 as SGHTA and CDR2 as FQGNSA. The CDR3 is made up of 15 amino acids. V lost 3 bases to trimming and J lost 0 bases; unmatched junction nucleotides: 2. CDR3 sequence reads: CASSFGGTSYNEQFF. The CDR3 region has the DNA TGTGCCAGCAGCTTCGGGGGGACCTCCTACAATGAGCAGTTCTTC.

This chain joins TRBV18 and TRBJ2-3; 7 bases are shared with TRBD2. There are 15 residues in the CDR3. CDR1 is KGHSH, CDR2 LQKENI, per germline. Losses at the gene ends were 1 base for V and 1 base for J; bases not matched to a gene: 2. This CDR3 reads CASSPQLAGTDTQYF. CDR3 coding DNA: TGTGCCAGCTCACCACAGCTAGCGGGCACAGATACGCAGTATTTT.

The chain couples TRBV7-2 to TRBJ2-7; 10 positions match TRBD2. The J segment lost 4 bases and the V segment lost 5 bases, leaving 11 bases of the junction unmatched. CDR1 is SGHTA and CDR2 is FQGNSA in the germline V gene. The length of the CDR3 is 16 residues. This CDR3 reads CASSPTFTSGIYEQYF. The CDR3 DNA sequence: TGTGCCAGCAGCCCAACGTTCACTAGCGGGATATACGAGCAGTACTTC.

J is TRBJ1-1 and V is TRBV18; TRBD1 aligns across 7 bases. This CDR3 region has 14 residues. V trimming: 4 bases; J trimming: 3 bases; junction bases outside the gene matches: 5. Germline CDR1 is KGHSH and CDR2 is LQKENI. The CDR3 DNA reads as TGTGCCAGCTCACGCCACAGGGGTTACACTGAAGCTTTCTTT. It specifies CASSRHRGYTEAFF. Complete variable domain (other parts from reference TRBV18 and TRBJ1-1): NAGVMQNPRHLVRRRGQEARLRCSPMKGHSHVYWYRQLPEEGLKFMVYLQKENIIDESGMPKERFSAEFPKEGPSILRIQQVVRGDSAAYFCASSRHRGYTEAFFGQGTRLTVV.

The chain uses TRBV14 and TRBJ2-2; the D gene is possibly TRBD2 (6 bases). This CDR3 has 12 amino acids. The germline gives CDR1 SGHDN, CDR2 FVKESK. V was shortened by 4 bases and J by 7 bases, with 7 bases between the two germline ends. The CDR3 loop reads CASSRGVGELFF. CDR3 sequence (DNA): TGTGCCAGCAGCCGGGGGGTCGGGGAGCTGTTTTTT.

The rearrangement links TRBV10-3 to TRBJ1-1; perhaps TRBD1 as D (6 bases). The CDR3 is made up of 16 amino acids. The V end was cut by 3 bases, the J end by 3 bases, with 17 bases between. Germline loops: CDR1 ENHRY, CDR2 SYGVKD. The CDR3 loop is CAISDPGGKRDTEAFF. The CDR3 nucleotides read TGTGCCATCAGTGACCCGGGGGGCAAGAGGGACACTGAAGCTTTCTTT.

This clone was counted once. The rearrangement uses TRBV5-1 and TRBJ1-4; the D gene is possibly TRBD1 (5 bases). Trimming took 4 bases from V and 0 from J, leaving 13 bases between them. The CDR3 contains 16 residues. Germline CDR1 is SGHRS and CDR2 is YFSETQ. CDR3 coding DNA: TGCGCCAGCAGCCTTGGGGACGGCTCAACTAATGAAAAACTGTTTTTT. The encoded protein is CASSLGDGSTNEKLFF.

The V gene is TRBV25-1, the J gene TRBJ2-7; D uncertain. From germline, CDR1 is MGHDK and CDR2 SYGVNS. Trimming removed 3 bases from V and 4 bases from J, with 4 bases in between. The CDR3 contains 11 residues. CDR3 nucleotides: TGTGCCAGCAGTGATAGTTACGAGCAGTACTTC. Translated, it gives CASSDSYEQYF.

This clone was found a few times. The V and J genes are TRBV4-3 and TRBJ1-2; D gene uncertain. Germline V lookup: CDR1 LGHNA, CDR2 YSLEER. V dropped 0 bases and J dropped 9 bases, with 11 bases sitting between them. This CDR3 contains 13 residues. CDR3 nucleotides: TGCGCCAGCAGCCAAGAGTCTCTGGGTAGCTACACCTTC. Its protein product is CASSQESLGSYTF.

This clone was seen once. V is TRBV5-1 and J is TRBJ2-7; 9 positions agree with TRBD1. This CDR3 comprises 14 residues. In germline, CDR1 is SGHRS, CDR2 YFSETQ. V gave up 0 bases and J gave up 5 bases; unmatched junction bases: 3. In nucleotides, the CDR3 is TGCGCCAGCAGCTTGGTCGGACAGGGGAACGAGCAGTACTTC. Protein product: CASSLVGQGNEQYF.